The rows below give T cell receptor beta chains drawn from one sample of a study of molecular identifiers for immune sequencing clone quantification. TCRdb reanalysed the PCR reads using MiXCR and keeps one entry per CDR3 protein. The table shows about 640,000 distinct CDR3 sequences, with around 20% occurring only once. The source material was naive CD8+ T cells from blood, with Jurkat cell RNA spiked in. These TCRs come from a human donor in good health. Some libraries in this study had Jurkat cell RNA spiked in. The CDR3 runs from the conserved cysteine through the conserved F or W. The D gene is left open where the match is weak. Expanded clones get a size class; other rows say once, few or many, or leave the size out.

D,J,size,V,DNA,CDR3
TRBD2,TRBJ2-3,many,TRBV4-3,TGCGCCAGCAGCCAAGATCTAGCGGGGGGGCTAGATACGCAGTATTTT,CASSQDLAGGLDTQYF
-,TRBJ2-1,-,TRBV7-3,TGTGCCAACAGCTTAGCAGGGGGGAATGAGCAGTTCTTC,CANSLAGGNEQFF
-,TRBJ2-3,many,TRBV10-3,TGTGCCATCGGAGAGGGGGCAGATACGCAGTATTTT,CAIGEGADTQYF
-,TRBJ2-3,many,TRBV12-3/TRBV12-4,TGTGCCAGCGGCTTCCATTTAGCAGATACGCAGTATTTT,CASGFHLADTQYF
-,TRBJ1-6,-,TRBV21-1,TGTGCCAGCAGCAAAGACCCGGGGATCTCCTATAATTCACCCCTCCACTTT,CASSKDPGISYNSPLHF
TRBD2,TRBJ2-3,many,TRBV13,TGTGCCAGCAGCCCCTCACTAGCGGGGGCCCCAGATACGCAGTATTTT,CASSPSLAGAPDTQYF
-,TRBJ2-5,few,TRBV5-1,TGCGCCAGCAGAGAAGAATGGGGGCAAGAGACCCAGTACTTC,CASREEWGQETQYF
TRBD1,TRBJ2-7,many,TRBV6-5,TGTGCCAGCAGTATATCGGCCGGGACAGGGGTCTACGAGCAGTACTTC,CASSISAGTGVYEQYF
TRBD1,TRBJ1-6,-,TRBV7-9,TGTGCCAGCAGCGGGACAGGGGGCGTTTATAATTCACCCCTCCACTTT,CASSGTGGVYNSPLHF
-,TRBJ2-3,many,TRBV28,TGTGCCAGCGGTCGCGTCGGGTCAGATACGCAGTATTTT,CASGRVGSDTQYF
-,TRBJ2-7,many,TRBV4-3,TGCGCCAGCAGCCAAGAAAGCGACGTGCGTTACTCCTACGAGCAGTACTTC,CASSQESDVRYSYEQYF
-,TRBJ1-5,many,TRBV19,TGTGCCAGTAGTATACTGCGGAGATCTGATCAGCCCCAGCATTTT,CASSILRRSDQPQHF
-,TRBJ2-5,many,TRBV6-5,TGTGCCAGCAACCTTGCAGGCCAAGAGACCCAGTACTTC,CASNLAGQETQYF
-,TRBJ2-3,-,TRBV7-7,TGTGCCAGCAGCCCCCGCCCAGGTGGCACAGATACGCAGTATTTT,CASSPRPGGTDTQYF
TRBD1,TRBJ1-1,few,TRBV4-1,TGCGCCAGCAGCCAAGATCGGGTCAACTTGGGACAGCTCGAAGCTTTCTTT,CASSQDRVNLGQLEAFF
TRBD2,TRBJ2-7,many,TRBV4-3,TGCGCCAGCAGCCAAATAGCGGGAGGGCCCTTCTACGAGCAGTACTTC,CASSQIAGGPFYEQYF
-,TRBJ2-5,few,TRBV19,TGTGCCAGTAAGACCCAGTACTTC,CASKTQYF
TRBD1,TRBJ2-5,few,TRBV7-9,TGTGCCAGCAGCGTGGGACAGGGGGCTCCGGAGACCCAGTACTTC,CASSVGQGAPETQYF
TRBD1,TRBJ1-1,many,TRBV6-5,TGTGCCAGCACTAGACAGGGGCTTTACACTGAAGCTTTCTTT,CASTRQGLYTEAFF
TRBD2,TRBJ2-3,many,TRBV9,TGTGCCAGCAGCGTTCATTTAGCGGGGGTCACAGATACGCAGTATTTT,CASSVHLAGVTDTQYF
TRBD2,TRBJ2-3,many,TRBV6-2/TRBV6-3,TGTGCCAGCAGACTAGCGGGGGGGCCGCAGTATTTT,CASRLAGGPQYF
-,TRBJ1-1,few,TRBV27,TGTGCCAGCAGCCTTATATTGAACACTGAAGCTTTCTTT,CASSLILNTEAFF
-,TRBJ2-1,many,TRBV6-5,TGTGCCAGCAGTTACAGGGGGGTAGAGCAGTTCTTC,CASSYRGVEQFF
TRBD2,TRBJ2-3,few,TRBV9,TGTGCCAGCAGCTACCGGGACTACTCTAGCACAGATACGCAGTATTTT,CASSYRDYSSTDTQYF
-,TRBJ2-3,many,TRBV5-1,TGCGCCAGCAGCTTGGACCCGGCCTGGACAGATACGCAGTATTTT,CASSLDPAWTDTQYF
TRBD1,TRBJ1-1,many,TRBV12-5,TGTGCTAGTGGTTTAGCCGGACAGGGGAATGAAGCTTTCTTT,CASGLAGQGNEAFF
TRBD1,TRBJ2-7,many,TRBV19,TGTGCCAGTACCCCGGGACAGGGCGACTACGAGCAGTACTTC,CASTPGQGDYEQYF
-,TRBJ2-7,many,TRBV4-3,TGCGCCAGCAGCCCGAGTAGTGGGGGGAACTACGAGCAGTACTTC,CASSPSSGGNYEQYF
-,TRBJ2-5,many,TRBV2,TGTGCCAGCAGCTCCGGGACTTTTCAGGAAGAGACCCAGTACTTC,CASSSGTFQEETQYF